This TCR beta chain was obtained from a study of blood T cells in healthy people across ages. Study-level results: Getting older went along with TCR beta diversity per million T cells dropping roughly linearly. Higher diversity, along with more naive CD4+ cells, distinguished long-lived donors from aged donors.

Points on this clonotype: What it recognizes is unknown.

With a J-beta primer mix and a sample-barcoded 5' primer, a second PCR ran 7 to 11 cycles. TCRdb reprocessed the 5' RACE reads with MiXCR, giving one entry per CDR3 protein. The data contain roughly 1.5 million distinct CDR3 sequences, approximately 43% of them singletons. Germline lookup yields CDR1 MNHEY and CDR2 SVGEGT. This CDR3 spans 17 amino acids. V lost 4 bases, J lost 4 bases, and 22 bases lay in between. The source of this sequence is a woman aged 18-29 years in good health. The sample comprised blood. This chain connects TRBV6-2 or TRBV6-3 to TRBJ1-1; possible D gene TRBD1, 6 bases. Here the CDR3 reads CASSLFTGTMVPTEAFF. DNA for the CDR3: TGTGCCAGCAGTTTATTTACAGGGACCATGGTTCCCACTGAAGCTTTCTTT.